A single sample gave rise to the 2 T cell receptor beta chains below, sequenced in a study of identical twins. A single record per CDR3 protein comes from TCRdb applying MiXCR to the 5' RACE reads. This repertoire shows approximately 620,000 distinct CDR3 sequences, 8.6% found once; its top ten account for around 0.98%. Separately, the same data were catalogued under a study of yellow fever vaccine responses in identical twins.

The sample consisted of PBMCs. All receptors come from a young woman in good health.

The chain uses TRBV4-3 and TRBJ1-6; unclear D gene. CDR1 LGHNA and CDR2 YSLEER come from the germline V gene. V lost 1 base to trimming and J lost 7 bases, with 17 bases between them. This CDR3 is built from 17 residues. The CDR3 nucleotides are TGCGCCAGCAGCCAAGCACTGAGATCCGGGCCAAATTCACCCCTCCACTTT. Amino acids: CASSQALRSGPNSPLHF.

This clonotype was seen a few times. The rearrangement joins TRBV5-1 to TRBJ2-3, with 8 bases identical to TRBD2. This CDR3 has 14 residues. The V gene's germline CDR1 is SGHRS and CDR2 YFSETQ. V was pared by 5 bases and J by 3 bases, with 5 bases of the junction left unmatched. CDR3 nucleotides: TGCGCCAGCAGGGTGGGACTAGGGACAGATACGCAGTATTTT. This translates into CASRVGLGTDTQYF.